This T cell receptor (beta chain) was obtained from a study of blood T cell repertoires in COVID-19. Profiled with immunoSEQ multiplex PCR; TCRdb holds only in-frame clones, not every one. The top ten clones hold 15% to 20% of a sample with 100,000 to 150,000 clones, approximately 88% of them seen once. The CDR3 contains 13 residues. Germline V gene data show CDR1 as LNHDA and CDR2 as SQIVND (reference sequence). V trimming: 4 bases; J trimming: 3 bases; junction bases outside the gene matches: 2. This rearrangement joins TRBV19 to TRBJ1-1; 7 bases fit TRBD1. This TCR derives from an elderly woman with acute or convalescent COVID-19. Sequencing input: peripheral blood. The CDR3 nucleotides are TGTGCCAGTAGTACCGACAGGGACACTGAAGCTTTCTTT. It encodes CASSTDRDTEAFF.